This TCR beta chain was recorded in a study of CD8 T cells in Susac syndrome. With random hexamers, reverse transcription was performed on about 0.5 to 1 ug of RNA. The amplification used immunoSEQ multiplex PCR on TCR beta CDR3; it spanned 54 Vbeta and 13 Jbeta. TCRdb called the immunoSEQ multiplex PCR reads again in MiXCR, with one record for every CDR3 protein. The sample contains 180,000 or so distinct CDR3 sequences, 95% of which appear only once. TEMRA cells were FACS-enriched, unlike CD8+ and CD4+ T cells, which were negatively isolated. Per germline, CDR1 SQVTM and CDR2 ANQGSEA. This CDR3 region has 14 residues. Losses at the gene ends were 6 bases for V and 5 bases for J; bases not matched to a gene: 9.

Sequenced: CD4+ T cells from PBMCs. This TCR was sampled from a human donor in good health. This rearrangement joins TRBV29-1 to TRBJ1-1; 10 bases are a match to TRBD1. The CDR3 protein is CSVIRQGAKTEAFF. CDR3 DNA sequence: TGCAGCGTAATTCGACAGGGGGCGAAGACTGAAGCTTTCTTT.